This TCR beta chain was captured in a study of T cells in Graves' hyperthyroidism and ophthalmopathy. Findings of the study overall: Also found in blood were most expanded thyroid clonotypes above 0.001.

Unmatched junction bases numbered 6, after V lost 3 bases and J lost 0 bases. In germline, CDR1 is LNHNV, CDR2 YYDKDF (reference sequence). The CDR3 loop spans 16 amino acids. About this clonotype: The antigen remains unidentified.

PBMCs were collected from an approximately 10 ml volume of fresh peripheral blood. RNA transcripts yielded amplified TCR beta CDR3 regions. In the first-round RT-PCR of the TCR CDR3, the HTBI primer set was used. A single record per CDR3 protein comes from TCRdb applying MiXCR to the multiplex PCR reads. The data show 800,000 or so distinct CDR3 sequences, around 38% seen once. This receptor was identified in a man younger than 30 with Graves' hyperthyroidism. The chain is built from TRBV15 and TRBJ2-7; 9 bases align to TRBD2. Sequencing was performed on blood. The CDR3 is CATSSSAGGASYEQYF. CDR3 sequence (DNA): TGTGCCACCAGCAGTTCCGCGGGGGGGGCCTCCTACGAGCAGTACTTC.